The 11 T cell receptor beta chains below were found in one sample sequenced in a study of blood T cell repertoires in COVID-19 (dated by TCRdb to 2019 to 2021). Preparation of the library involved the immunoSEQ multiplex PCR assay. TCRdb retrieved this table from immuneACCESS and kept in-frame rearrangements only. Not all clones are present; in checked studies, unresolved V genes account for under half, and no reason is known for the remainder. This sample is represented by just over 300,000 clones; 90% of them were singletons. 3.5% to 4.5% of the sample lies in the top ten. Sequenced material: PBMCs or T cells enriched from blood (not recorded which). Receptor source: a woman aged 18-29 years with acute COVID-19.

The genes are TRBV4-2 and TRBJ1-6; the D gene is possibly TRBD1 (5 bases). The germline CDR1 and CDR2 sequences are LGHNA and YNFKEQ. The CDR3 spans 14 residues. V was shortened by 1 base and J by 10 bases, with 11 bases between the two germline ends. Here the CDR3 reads CASSQVDISSPLHF. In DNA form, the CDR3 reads TGTGCCAGCAGCCAAGTGGACATCTCCTCACCCCTCCACTTT.

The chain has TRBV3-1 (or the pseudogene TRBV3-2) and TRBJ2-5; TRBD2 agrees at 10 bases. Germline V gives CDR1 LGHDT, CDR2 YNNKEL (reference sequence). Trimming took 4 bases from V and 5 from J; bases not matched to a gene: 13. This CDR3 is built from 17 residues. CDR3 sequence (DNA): TGTGCCAGCAGCCTCCCGAAAAGCGGGAGGGCTTTGGAGACCCAGTACTTC. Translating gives CASSLPKSGRALETQYF.

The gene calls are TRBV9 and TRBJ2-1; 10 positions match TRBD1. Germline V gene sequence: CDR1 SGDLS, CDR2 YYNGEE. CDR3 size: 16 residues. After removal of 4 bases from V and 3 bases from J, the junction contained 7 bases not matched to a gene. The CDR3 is CASSIRDRGSYNEQFF. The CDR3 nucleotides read TGTGCCAGCAGCATCCGGGACAGGGGAAGCTACAATGAGCAGTTCTTC.

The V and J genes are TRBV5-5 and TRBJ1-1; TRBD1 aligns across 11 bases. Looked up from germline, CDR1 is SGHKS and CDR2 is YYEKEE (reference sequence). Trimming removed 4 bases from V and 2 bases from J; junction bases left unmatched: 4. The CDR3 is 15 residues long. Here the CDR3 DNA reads TGTGCCAGCAGCCTTTGGACAGGGGGCAACACTGAAGCTTTCTTT. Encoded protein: CASSLWTGGNTEAFF.

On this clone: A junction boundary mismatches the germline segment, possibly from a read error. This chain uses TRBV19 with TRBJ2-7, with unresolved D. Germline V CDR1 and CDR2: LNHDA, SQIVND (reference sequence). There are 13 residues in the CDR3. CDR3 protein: CASSTGSSYEQYF. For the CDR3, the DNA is TGTGCCAGCAGTACCGGGTCCTCCTACGAGCAGTACTTC. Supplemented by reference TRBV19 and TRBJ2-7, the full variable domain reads DGGITQSPKYLFRKEGQNVTLSCEQNLNHDAMYWYRQDPGQGLRLIYYSQIVNDFQKGDIAEGYSVSREKKESFPLTVTSAQKNPTAFYLCASSTGSSYEQYFGPGTRLTVT.

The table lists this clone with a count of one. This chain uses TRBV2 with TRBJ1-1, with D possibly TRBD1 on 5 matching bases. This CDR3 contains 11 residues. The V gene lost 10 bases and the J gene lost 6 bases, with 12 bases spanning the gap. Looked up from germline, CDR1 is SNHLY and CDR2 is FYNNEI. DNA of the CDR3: TGTGCCACTGACAGATCGGCTGAAGCTTTCTTT. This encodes CATDRSAEAFF. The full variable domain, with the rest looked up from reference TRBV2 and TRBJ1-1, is EPEVTQTPSHQVTQMGQEVILRCVPISNHLYFYWYRQILGQKVEFLVSFYNNEISEKSEIFDDQFSVERPDGSNFTLKIRSTKLEDSAMYFCATDRSAEAFFGQGTRLTVV.

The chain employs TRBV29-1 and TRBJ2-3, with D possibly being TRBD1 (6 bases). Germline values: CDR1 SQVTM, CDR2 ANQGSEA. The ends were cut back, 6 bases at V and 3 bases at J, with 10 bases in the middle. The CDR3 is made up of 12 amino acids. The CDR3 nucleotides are TGCAGCGTGGACACAGGGACAGATACGCAGTATTTT. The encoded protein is CSVDTGTDTQYF.

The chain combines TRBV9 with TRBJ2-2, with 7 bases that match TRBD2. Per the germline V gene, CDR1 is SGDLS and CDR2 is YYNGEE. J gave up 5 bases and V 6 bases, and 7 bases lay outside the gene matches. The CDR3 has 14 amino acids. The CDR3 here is CASNLRGGTGELFF. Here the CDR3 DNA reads TGTGCCAGCAACCTCCGGGGAGGGACCGGGGAGCTGTTTTTT.

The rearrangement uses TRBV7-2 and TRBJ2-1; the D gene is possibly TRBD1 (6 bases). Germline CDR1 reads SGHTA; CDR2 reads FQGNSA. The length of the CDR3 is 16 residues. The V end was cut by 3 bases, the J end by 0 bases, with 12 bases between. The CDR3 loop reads CASSFVGGSSYNEQFF. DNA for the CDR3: TGTGCCAGCAGCTTTGTAGGGGGTAGCTCCTACAATGAGCAGTTCTTC.

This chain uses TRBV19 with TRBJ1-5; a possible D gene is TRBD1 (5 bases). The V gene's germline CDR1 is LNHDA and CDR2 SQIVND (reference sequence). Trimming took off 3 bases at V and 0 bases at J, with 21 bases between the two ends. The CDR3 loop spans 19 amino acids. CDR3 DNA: TGTGCCAGTAGTATTGCTGGGGGGACCGGACTCTATAGCAATCAGCCCCAGCATTTT. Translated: CASSIAGGTGLYSNQPQHF.

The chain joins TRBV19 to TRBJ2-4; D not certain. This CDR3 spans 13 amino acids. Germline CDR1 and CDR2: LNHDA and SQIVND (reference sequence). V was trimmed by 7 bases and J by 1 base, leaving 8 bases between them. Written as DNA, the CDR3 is TGTGCCAGTAAAGCACAGGCCAAAAACATTCAGTACTTC. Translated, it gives CASKAQAKNIQYF.